The present entry profiles one T cell receptor (beta chain) with its context. Its antigen is undetermined. The data stem from a study of T cells in localized non-small cell lung cancer. Generated by immunoSEQ multiplex PCR, the TCRdb table keeps only in-frame clones and is missing some. Here the sample spans fewer than 45,000 clones, about 88% being singletons. Whole-study findings and limits: A median around 55 of the top 100 tumor clones appeared in adjacent lung. Higher T cell density in the blood was associated with longer overall survival, whereas higher adjacent-lung clonality associated with shorter survival.

This receptor was obtained from a woman aged 18-50 years with stage III lung adenocarcinoma. Specimen: peripheral blood, collected before any cancer treatment.

The CDR3 loop reads CASSQLGTVSYGYTF. In DNA, the CDR3 is TGTGCCAGCAGTCAACTGGGGACAGTGAGTTATGGCTACACCTTC. This chain joins TRBV6-1 and TRBJ1-2; TRBD1 agrees at 7 bases. The CDR3 has 15 residues. V lost 5 bases, J lost 5 bases, and 11 bases stayed unmatched. Germline V gives CDR1 MNHNS, CDR2 SASEGT.